This TCR beta chain was recovered during a study of cytomegalovirus exposure and HLA in healthy donors. In germline, CDR1 is MNHEY, CDR2 SMNVEV (reference sequence). This CDR3 has 15 residues. V was cut by 5 bases and J by 4 bases, with 14 bases left in between. Both 60 Vbeta primers and 13 Jbeta primers went into the PCR. Clones were read by immunoSEQ multiplex PCR, and TCRdb kept only the in-frame ones, dropping some. The data show about 140,000 clones, with around 9.7% seen just once and 1.5% to 2% held by the top ten. Study-wide results and limits: The presence/absence work took it that sequencing depth was about the same across donors.

As regards this clone: Its antigen is not known.

This chain uses TRBV27 with TRBJ1-4; tentatively, D is TRBD1 (5 bases). Input material: PBMCs. The receptor was derived from a man aged 50-59 years in good health and CMV-seronegative. This CDR3 reads CASSNAGGGNEKLFF. The CDR3, as DNA: TGTGCCAGCAGTAATGCCGGCGGGGGTAATGAAAAACTGTTTTTT.